The T cell receptor (beta chain) described here comes from a study of identical twins. TCRdb used MiXCR to reprocess the 5' RACE reads, holding one entry per CDR3 protein. Altogether around 690,000 distinct CDR3 sequences are present, 21% being singletons, with the ten largest covering 4% to 5.5%. The length of the CDR3 is 13 residues. Trimming removed 0 bases from V and 5 bases from J, with 8 bases in between. The germline gives CDR1 SQVTM, CDR2 ANQGSEA. This clonotype showed up just a few times. Another study also made use of these data, one on T cells expressing NK-cell markers.

The chain carries TRBV29-1 and TRBJ2-1; D is unresolved. The sequence was obtained from a woman aged 18-29 years in good health. Sequencing was carried out using PBMCs. The CDR3 loop is CSVEDFRDNEQFF. CDR3 nucleotide sequence: TGCAGCGTTGAAGATTTCCGGGACAATGAGCAGTTCTTC.